These 18 T cell receptor beta chains share one sample of origin, sequenced in a study of blood T cell repertoires in COVID-19. The data were produced by immunoSEQ multiplex PCR, yet TCRdb's version contains in-frame clones alone and is incomplete. This table has around 200,000 clones, 85% appearing once. Sequencing input: PBMCs or T cells enriched from blood (not recorded which). These receptors were collected from a man aged 40-49 years who had recovered from COVID-19.

This chain joins TRBV9 and TRBJ1-1, with D possibly TRBD1 on 5 matching bases. CDR1 SGDLS and CDR2 YYNGEE come from the germline V gene. V gave up 0 bases and J gave up 5 bases, with 17 bases separating them. The CDR3 runs 16 residues. CDR3 sequence: CASSVDRARGGTEAFF. CDR3 nucleotide sequence: TGTGCCAGCAGCGTAGATAGGGCCCGGGGGGGGACTGAAGCTTTCTTT.

The genes are TRBV11-3 and TRBJ2-1; possible D gene TRBD1, 6 bases. Deletions cut 5 bases from V and 7 bases from J, with 33 bases between. CDR1 and CDR2 (germline): SGHNT, YENEEA. The CDR3 contains 20 residues. CDR3 coding DNA: TGTGCCAGCAGCACTCGTAAGGGGGTGGGTGATAGCATGAATTTGAATGAGCAGTTCTTC. Its translation is CASSTRKGVGDSMNLNEQFF.

The chain employs TRBV4-2 and TRBJ2-7; D unclear. The CDR3 has 15 amino acids. V was cut by 4 bases and J by 3 bases, with 16 bases left in between. The germline gives CDR1 LGHNA, CDR2 YNFKEQ. The CDR3 DNA reads TGTGCCAGCAGCCCTCTTCTTTCGAATAGCTACGAGCAGTACTTC. Its translation: CASSPLLSNSYEQYF.

At least ten counts were recorded for this clone. This sequence joins TRBV7-6 and TRBJ1-2, with 10 nucleotides matching TRBD1. Per the germline V gene, CDR1 is SGHVS and CDR2 is FNYEAQ. The length of the CDR3 is 13 residues. Trimming at V came to 5 bases and at J to 8 bases, leaving 5 bases not matched to a gene. As DNA, the CDR3 is TGTGCCAGCAGCGGACAGGGGGTGAGAGGCTACACCTTC. Translated, it gives CASSGQGVRGYTF.

The chain carries TRBV18 and TRBJ2-5; 14 bases fit TRBD2. With V trimmed by 0 bases and J by 4 bases, 10 bases remained unmatched. This CDR3 contains 19 residues. CDR1 is KGHSH and CDR2 is LQKENI in the germline V gene. The DNA of the CDR3 is TGTGCCAGCTCACCACCGGCAGGGACTAGCGGGAGCGGACTAGAGACCCAGTACTTC. This gives the protein CASSPPAGTSGSGLETQYF.

This clone was observed a few times. This rearrangement joins TRBV5-1 to TRBJ2-2; D gene ambiguous. In germline, CDR1 is SGHRS, CDR2 YFSETQ. Trimming left V 0 bases short and J 1 base short, with 10 bases between. The CDR3 contains 16 residues. CDR3 protein: CASSLDLVRNTGELFF. DNA of the CDR3: TGCGCCAGCAGCTTGGATCTTGTCAGGAACACCGGGGAGCTGTTTTTT.

The chain couples TRBV19 to TRBJ2-7; no clear D. The CDR3 extends over 12 amino acids. Germline CDR1 reads LNHDA; CDR2 reads SQIVND (reference sequence). V gave up 6 bases and J gave up 3 bases, with 9 bases separating them. Here the CDR3 DNA reads TGTGCCAGTAGAACTCTCGGCTACGAGCAGTACTTC. Its protein is CASRTLGYEQYF.

This clone was recorded once. V is TRBV9 and J is TRBJ2-1, with D perhaps matching TRBD2 (6 bases). This CDR3 is built from 17 residues. With 4 bases removed from V and 0 bases from J, the gap between germline ends came to 17 bases. The germline CDR1 and CDR2 sequences are SGDLS and YYNGEE. The CDR3 DNA reads as TGTGCCAGCAGCCCTAAGGCGGGGTCTAGCTCCTACAATGAGCAGTTCTTC. Amino acids: CASSPKAGSSSYNEQFF. The whole variable domain, filled in from reference TRBV9 and TRBJ2-1, reads DSGVTQTPKHLITATGQRVTLRCSPRSGDLSVYWYQQSLDQGLQFLIQYYNGEERAKGNILERFSAQQFPDLHSELNLSSLELGDSALYFCASSPKAGSSSYNEQFFGPGTRLTVL.

The V and J genes are TRBV7-2 and TRBJ2-1; 9 bases agree with TRBD2. The germline V gene encodes CDR1 SGHTA and CDR2 FQGNSA. This CDR3 is 15 amino acids long. Trimming took 2 bases from V and 8 from J; bases not matched to a gene: 7. As DNA, the CDR3 is TGTGCCAGCAGCTTACGCGGGAGGGTTACTGATGAGCAGTTCTTC. Translation gives CASSLRGRVTDEQFF.

This chain joins TRBV25-1 and TRBJ1-2; D not certain. The V and J ends lost 6 bases and 6 bases respectively, with 14 bases between them. Germline CDR1 MGHDK, CDR2 SYGVNS. The length of the CDR3 is 13 residues. Here the CDR3 reads CASRDLEGNGYTF. CDR3 DNA sequence: TGTGCCAGCAGGGACCTGGAGGGTAATGGCTACACCTTC.

Concerning this clone: Other DNA sequences in the sample encode the same CDR3. The V gene is TRBV6-5, the J gene TRBJ1-5; D gene unclear. CDR1 is MNHEY, CDR2 SVGAGI, per germline. This CDR3 is 13 amino acids long. V was pared by 6 bases and J by 4 bases, with 10 bases between. The CDR3 here is CASSPRGNQPQHF. The DNA for the CDR3 is TGTGCCAGCAGCCCGAGAGGGAATCAGCCCCAGCATTTT.

The genes are TRBV5-1 and TRBJ2-2, with 13 bases fitting TRBD2. The CDR3 has 18 amino acids. The germline gives CDR1 SGHRS, CDR2 YFSETQ. J gave up 5 bases and V 2 bases, and 9 bases lay outside the gene matches. CDR3 sequence: CASSFFRTSGRQTGELFF. The CDR3, as DNA: TGCGCCAGCAGCTTTTTTAGGACTAGCGGGAGACAAACCGGGGAGCTGTTTTTT.

The chain joins TRBV9 to TRBJ2-1; D unresolved. The V end was cut by 5 bases, the J end by 2 bases, with 23 bases between. The V gene's germline CDR1 is SGDLS and CDR2 YYNGEE. The CDR3 spans 18 residues. As DNA, the CDR3 is TGTGCCAGCAGTGCCGGAGATGATAGCAAGTGGGCCTACAATGAGCAGTTCTTC. Translation: CASSAGDDSKWAYNEQFF. The complete variable domain, with remaining parts taken from reference TRBV9 and TRBJ2-1, reads DSGVTQTPKHLITATGQRVTLRCSPRSGDLSVYWYQQSLDQGLQFLIQYYNGEERAKGNILERFSAQQFPDLHSELNLSSLELGDSALYFCASSAGDDSKWAYNEQFFGPGTRLTVL.

The CDR3 loop is CASATYYEQYF. CDR3 bases: TGTGCCAGCGCCACCTATTACGAGCAGTACTTC. This sequence joins TRBV12-3 or TRBV12-4 and TRBJ2-7, with no clear D. The ends were cut back, 8 bases at V and 4 bases at J, with 9 bases in the middle. CDR3 length: 11 amino acids.

This chain joins TRBV28 and TRBJ1-2; D possibly corresponds to TRBD1 (5 bases). CDR1 MDHEN and CDR2 SYDVKM come from the germline V gene. The CDR3 runs 15 residues. V gave up 5 bases and J gave up 7 bases, with 20 bases separating them. CDR3 coding DNA: TGTGCCAGCAGTCCTCCGTGGGCCAGGGAGGCTGGCTACACCTTC. This gives the protein CASSPPWAREAGYTF.

V usage is TRBV18 and J usage is TRBJ1-5, with a weak D call TRBD1 (5 bases). The CDR3 covers 14 residues. The germline CDR1 and CDR2 sequences are KGHSH and LQKENI. The V end lost 2 bases, the J end lost 2 bases, and 7 bases lay between the germline ends. The chain's CDR3 is CASSPRGGNQPQHF. The CDR3 bases are TGTGCCAGCTCACCAAGGGGCGGCAATCAGCCCCAGCATTTT.

This rearrangement joins TRBV18 to TRBJ1-1; TRBD1 aligns across 7 bases. The CDR3 length is 16 residues. In germline, CDR1 is KGHSH, CDR2 LQKENI. With 0 bases clipped from V and 3 bases from J, the junction kept 7 bases outside the gene matches. DNA for the CDR3: TGTGCCAGCTCACCACCGAACAGGGGCGTGGACACTGAAGCTTTCTTT. Its protein product is CASSPPNRGVDTEAFF.

As regards this clone: The same CDR3 is also encoded by other DNA sequences in this sample. The chain combines TRBV13 with TRBJ2-7; D unclear. The CDR3 is made up of 12 amino acids. Germline CDR1 PRHDT, CDR2 FYEKMQ (reference sequence). V was shortened by 5 bases and J by 4 bases, with 9 bases between the two germline ends. This CDR3 reads CASSGSSYEQYF. The CDR3 nucleotides read TGTGCCAGCAGCGGCTCGTCTTACGAGCAGTACTTC. Full variable domain (remainder filled in from reference TRBV13 and TRBJ2-7): AAGVIQSPRHLIKEKRETATLKCYPIPRHDTVYWYQQGPGQDPQFLISFYEKMQSDKGSIPDRFSAQQFSDYHSELNMSSLELGDSALYFCASSGSSYEQYFGPGTRLTVT.